The source of this T cell receptor beta chain is a study of cytomegalovirus exposure and HLA in healthy donors. Study-wide results and limits: It was shown in a later analysis that HLA-associated TCR beta chains were more clonally expanded than other, equally common chains. A few V segments could not be told apart, such as TRBV6-2 and TRBV6-3, and were left out. In a later analysis, parvovirus B19, influenza, CMV and Epstein-Barr virus appeared linked to several top co-occurrence clusters.

Amplification used 60 Vbeta primers and 13 Jbeta primers. Repertoires were generated with immunoSEQ multiplex PCR, while TCRdb's copy carries only in-frame clones and drops some. The repertoire holds 150,000 or so clones, with approximately 80% as singletons. This clone showed up just once. Its antigen is unknown. Germline CDR1 LNHDA, CDR2 SQIVND (reference sequence). V gave up 5 bases and J gave up 5 bases, with 21 bases separating them. The CDR3 is 16 residues long. The sequencing sample was made of PBMCs. The sequence came from a man aged 35 to 55 in good health and CMV-seropositive. V and J are TRBV19 and TRBJ1-2; D perhaps matches TRBD1 (5 bases). The CDR3 is CASSAAGGTDVYGYTF. CDR3 DNA: TGTGCCAGTAGTGCGGCGGGCGGGACGGACGTTTATGGCTACACCTTC.